This T cell receptor beta chain is drawn from a study of blood T cell repertoires in COVID-19. Study details: Acute and convalescent COVID-19 samples came from the United States, Italy and Spain. Sample material is recorded as cDNA or gDNA derived from T cells, B-cell-depleted T cells, or PBMCs.

Generated by immunoSEQ multiplex PCR, the TCRdb table keeps only in-frame clones and is missing some. The repertoire holds approximately 130,000 clones, with 75% to 90% as singletons. This CDR3 comprises 15 residues. Germline CDR1 reads SGHNT; CDR2 reads YENEEA. Trimming cost V 6 bases and J 4 bases; bases outside gene matches: 5. Participants had their cohort set by participant-reported clinical history. Recovered participants had two consecutive negative NP/OP PCR tests, healthcare professional clearance, or symptom resolution. Material: PBMCs or T cells enriched from blood (not recorded which). This rearrangement joins TRBV11-3 to TRBJ2-2, with 10 bases lining up with TRBD2. This sequence was found in a woman between 45 and 65 years old who had recovered from COVID-19. Here the CDR3 DNA reads TGTGCCAGCAGTGGAGCGGGGGGGAGCACCGGGGAGCTGTTTTTT. It codes for CASSGAGGSTGELFF. The full variable domain, its missing parts supplied by reference TRBV11-3 and TRBJ2-2, is EAGVVQSPRYKIIEKKQPVAFWCNPISGHNTLYWYLQNLGQGPELLIRYENEEAVDDSQLPKDRFSAERLKGVDSTLKIQPAELGDSAVYLCASSGAGGSTGELFFGEGSRLTVL.